The rows below give T cell receptor beta chains drawn from one sample of a study of blood T cell repertoires in COVID-19. This table comes from immunoSEQ multiplex PCR, and its TCRdb copy is limited to in-frame clones, with some not included. The sample shows approximately 67,000 clones, less than 95% of them seen only once. Sequencing was done on a sample of peripheral blood. All receptors come from a woman in her fifties or sixties with active COVID-19. The conserved cysteine and the conserved F or W are not part of the CDR3 here.

>TRBJ2-7|TRBV9
ASSVATAPEYEQY
>TRBJ2-1|TRBV20-1
SAPSYNEQF
>TRBJ2-3|TRBV10-2
ASFPRQISTDTQY
>TRBJ2-1|TRBV6-6
ASSPYQTGVAVGLNEQF
>TRBJ2-7|TRBV5-6
ASSFRQTSGRYEQY
>TRBJ2-7|TRBV19
ASSGGQGDEQY
>TRBJ2-5|TRBV5-1
ASSPGQGVETQY
>TRBJ1-4|TRBV3-1/TRBV3-2
ASSQGTGREKLF
>TRBJ2-5|TRBV7-8
ASSLGDRGYETQY
>TRBJ2-5|TRBV6-5
ASGLRVETQY
>TRBJ2-7|TRBV5-1
ASSFRDPRYEQY
>TRBJ1-6|TRBV5-1
ASSLEGGRSPLH
>TRBJ2-5|TRBV6-5
ASKRTSGQETQY
>TRBJ2-5|TRBV11-2
ASSSKETQY
>TRBJ1-5|TRBV28
ASSLAYQPQH
>TRBJ2-5|TRBV5-1
ASRQGLAGVWTQY
>TRBJ2-1|TRBV13
ASSLTDNEQF
>TRBJ1-1|TRBV30
AWSVLRGERTEAF
>TRBJ2-2|TRBV7-2
ASSRGTLNTGELF
>TRBJ1-1|TRBV5-1
ASSGGHSAF
>TRBJ2-2|TRBV4-1
ASSPRDTGTGELF
>TRBJ2-3|TRBV2
ASSEVRDTQY
>TRBJ2-6|TRBV2
ASSVGTGLSGANVLT
>TRBJ2-1|TRBV5-6
ASSLGGRASYNEQF
>TRBJ2-2|TRBV19
ASHGPFPTGELF
>TRBJ2-1|TRBV7-8
ASSRGRTYEQF
>TRBJ2-3|TRBV28
ASSFKRATDTQY
>TRBJ2-1|TRBV19
ASSINEREGREQF
>TRBJ1-2|TRBV27
ASSFRGAGYT
>TRBJ1-2|TRBV5-5
ASSRSGTGQIYGYT
>TRBJ2-1|TRBV18
ASSPSGMGFGEQF
>TRBJ2-1|TRBV20-1
SASELKGGSYNEQF
>TRBJ2-1|TRBV2
ASTQVTSGRNNEQF
>TRBJ2-3|TRBV30
AWRRSASGRIADTQY
>TRBJ2-3|TRBV7-9
ASSFKVTGGVSGPDTQY
>TRBJ2-1|TRBV11-3
ASSSNRGSLYEQF
>TRBJ2-2|TRBV18
ASSPRLAGELF
>TRBJ2-3|TRBV19
ASTAGGGSTDTQY
>TRBJ2-7|TRBV15
ATSRGGAGYEQY
>TRBJ2-1|TRBV7-2
ASSLVGGAYNEQF
>TRBJ2-6|TRBV28
ASSPRGQGNSGANVLT
>TRBJ2-1|TRBV6-6
ASSYGSGGGGEQF
>TRBJ2-1|TRBV11-2
ASSRSPRGENNEQF
>TRBJ2-1|TRBV2
ASRLDSIEQF
>TRBJ2-2|TRBV5-1
ASRTLDRPTGELF
>TRBJ1-4|TRBV27
ASSREVLPLEKLF
>TRBJ1-1|TRBV19
ASRKQGIDTEAF
>TRBJ1-1|TRBV28
ASSLNRGLAF
>TRBJ2-3|TRBV5-4
ASSILPNTQY
>TRBJ1-6|TRBV7-2
ASSIDSSYNSPLH
>TRBJ2-2|TRBV18
ASSPVGLAANTGELF
>TRBJ2-2|TRBV5-4
ASSLFPGAGELF
>TRBJ1-5|TRBV9
ASSVGTGLGEQPQH
>TRBJ2-7|TRBV18
ASSPRLGDEQY
>TRBJ1-2|TRBV7-2
ASILPSNYGYT